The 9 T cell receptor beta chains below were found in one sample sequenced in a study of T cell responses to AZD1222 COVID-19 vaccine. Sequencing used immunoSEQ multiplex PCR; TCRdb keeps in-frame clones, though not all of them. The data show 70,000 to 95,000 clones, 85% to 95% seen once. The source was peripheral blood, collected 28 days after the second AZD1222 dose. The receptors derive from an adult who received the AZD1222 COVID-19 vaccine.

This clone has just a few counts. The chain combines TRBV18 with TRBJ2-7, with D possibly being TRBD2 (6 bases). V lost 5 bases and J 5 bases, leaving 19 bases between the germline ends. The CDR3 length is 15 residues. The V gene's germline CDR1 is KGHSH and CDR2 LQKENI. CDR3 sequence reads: CASSRPGLSGDEQYF. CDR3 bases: TGTGCCAGCTCAAGACCGGGACTCTCCGGGGACGAGCAGTACTTC.

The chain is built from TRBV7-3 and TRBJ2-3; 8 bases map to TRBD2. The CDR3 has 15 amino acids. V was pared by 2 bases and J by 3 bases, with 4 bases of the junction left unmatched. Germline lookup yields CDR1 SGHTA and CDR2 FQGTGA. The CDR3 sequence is CASSLAGGETDTQYF. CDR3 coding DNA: TGTGCCAGCAGCTTAGCGGGAGGTGAAACAGATACGCAGTATTTT.

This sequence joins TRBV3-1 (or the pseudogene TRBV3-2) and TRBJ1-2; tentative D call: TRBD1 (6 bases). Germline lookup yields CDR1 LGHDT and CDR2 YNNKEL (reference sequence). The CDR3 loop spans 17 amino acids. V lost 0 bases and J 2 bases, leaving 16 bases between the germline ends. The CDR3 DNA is TGTGCCAGCAGCCAAGATACGGGAGGGGGAATAAACTATGGCTACACCTTC. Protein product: CASSQDTGGGINYGYTF.

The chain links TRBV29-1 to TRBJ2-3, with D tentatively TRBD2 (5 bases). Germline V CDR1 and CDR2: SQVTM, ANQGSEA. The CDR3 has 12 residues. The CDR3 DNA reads TGCAGAGGAGGATCGAGCACAGATACGCAGTATTTT. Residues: CRGGSSTDTQYF.

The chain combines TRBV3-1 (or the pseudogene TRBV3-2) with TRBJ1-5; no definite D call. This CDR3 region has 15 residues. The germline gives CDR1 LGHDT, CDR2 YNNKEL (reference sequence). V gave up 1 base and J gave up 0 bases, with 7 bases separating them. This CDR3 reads CASSQVSLSNQPQHF. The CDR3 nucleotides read TGTGCCAGCAGCCAAGTAAGCCTTAGCAATCAGCCCCAGCATTTT.

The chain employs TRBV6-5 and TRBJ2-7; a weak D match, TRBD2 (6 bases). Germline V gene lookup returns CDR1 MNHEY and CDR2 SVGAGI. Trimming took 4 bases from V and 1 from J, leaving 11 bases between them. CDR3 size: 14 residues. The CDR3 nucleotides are TGTGCCAGCAGTTCTCGGGAGAATTCCTACGAGCAGTACTTC. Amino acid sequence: CASSSRENSYEQYF.

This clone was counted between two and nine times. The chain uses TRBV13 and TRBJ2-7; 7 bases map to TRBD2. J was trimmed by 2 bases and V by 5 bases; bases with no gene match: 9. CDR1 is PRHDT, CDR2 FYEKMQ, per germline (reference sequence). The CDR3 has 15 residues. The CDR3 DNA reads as TGTGCCAGCAGCACCAGCGGGGCGGTAGCCTACGAGCAGTACTTC. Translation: CASSTSGAVAYEQYF. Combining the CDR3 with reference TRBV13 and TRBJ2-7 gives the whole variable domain AAGVIQSPRHLIKEKRETATLKCYPIPRHDTVYWYQQGPGQDPQFLISFYEKMQSDKGSIPDRFSAQQFSDYHSELNMSSLELGDSALYFCASSTSGAVAYEQYFGPGTRLTVT.

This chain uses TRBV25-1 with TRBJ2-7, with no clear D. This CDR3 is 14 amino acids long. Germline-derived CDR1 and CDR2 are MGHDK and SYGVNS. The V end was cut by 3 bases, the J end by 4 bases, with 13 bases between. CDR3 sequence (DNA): TGTGCCAGCAGTGACCCTTCTGTTCCTTACGAGCAGTACTTC. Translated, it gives CASSDPSVPYEQYF.

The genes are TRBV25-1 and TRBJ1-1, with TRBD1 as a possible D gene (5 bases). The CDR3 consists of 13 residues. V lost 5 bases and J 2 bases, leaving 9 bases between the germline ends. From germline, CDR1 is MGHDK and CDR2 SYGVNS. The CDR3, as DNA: TGTGCCAGCAGTCGGGGGAGTAACACTGAAGCTTTCTTT. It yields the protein CASSRGSNTEAFF. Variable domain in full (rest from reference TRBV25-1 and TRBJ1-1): EADIYQTPRYLVIGTGKKITLECSQTMGHDKMYWYQQDPGMELHLIHYSYGVNSTEKGDLSSESTVSRIRTEHFPLTLESARPSHTSQYLCASSRGSNTEAFFGQGTRLTVV.